This TCR beta chain was identified during a study of T cell responses to AZD1222 COVID-19 vaccine. Germline V lookup: CDR1 LGHDT, CDR2 YNNKEL (reference sequence). The length of the CDR3 is 14 residues. V lost 7 bases and J lost 0, with 9 bases in between. Points from the study as a whole: Possibly, clonal diversity was underestimated; donors were largely white British and included more females.

With respect to this clone: What it binds is unknown.

This table comes from immunoSEQ multiplex PCR, and its TCRdb copy is limited to in-frame clones, with some not included. The sample has 160,000 or so clones; approximately 94% are singletons. This rearrangement joins TRBV3-1 (or the pseudogene TRBV3-2) to TRBJ1-4; D unresolved. The sample in question was peripheral blood, obtained 28 days after the second AZD1222 dose. The receptor comes from an adult who received the AZD1222 COVID-19 vaccine. The CDR3 reads CASTEAATNEKLFF. The CDR3 nucleotides are TGTGCCAGCACAGAAGCAGCAACTAATGAAAAACTGTTTTTT.